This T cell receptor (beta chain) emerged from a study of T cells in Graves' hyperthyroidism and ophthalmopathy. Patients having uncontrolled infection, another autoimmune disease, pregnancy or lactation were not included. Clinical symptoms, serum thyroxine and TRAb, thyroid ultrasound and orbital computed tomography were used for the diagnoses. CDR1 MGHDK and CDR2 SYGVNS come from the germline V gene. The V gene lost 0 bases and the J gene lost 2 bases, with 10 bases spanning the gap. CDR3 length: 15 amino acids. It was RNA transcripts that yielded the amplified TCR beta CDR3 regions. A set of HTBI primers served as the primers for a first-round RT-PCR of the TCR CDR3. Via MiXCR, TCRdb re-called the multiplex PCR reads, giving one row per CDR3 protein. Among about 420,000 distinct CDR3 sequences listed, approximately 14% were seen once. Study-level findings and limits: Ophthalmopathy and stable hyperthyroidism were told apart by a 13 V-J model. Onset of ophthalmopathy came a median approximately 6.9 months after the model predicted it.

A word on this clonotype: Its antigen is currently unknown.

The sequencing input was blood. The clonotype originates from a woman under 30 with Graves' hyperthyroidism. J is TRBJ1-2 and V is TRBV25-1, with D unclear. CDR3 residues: CASSEYGEGNYGYTF. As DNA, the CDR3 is TGTGCCAGCAGTGAATATGGGGAGGGCAACTATGGCTACACCTTC.